This TCR beta chain came from a study of blood T cell repertoires in COVID-19. Whole-study context: Samples taken during acute and convalescent COVID-19 were collected in the United States, Italy and Spain. Sources were T cells, B-cell-depleted T cells, or PBMCs; the material itself was cDNA or gDNA.

Per the authors' pipeline: Estimation of nucleated cell counts was performed using reference gene primer amplification. Some clones are missing from TCRdb's copy, which holds only in-frame ones; the method was immunoSEQ multiplex PCR. For V, J and clone size, that table is used; D and trimming come from the DNA. The sample holds around 94,000 clones, 80% to 95% seen once. This clone was observed once. The germline CDR1 and CDR2 sequences are SNHLY and FYNNEI. V shed 4 bases and J 8 bases; nucleotides not matched to a gene: 7. This CDR3 region has 14 residues. What was sequenced was peripheral blood. The chain couples TRBV2 to TRBJ1-4; 7 bases map to TRBD1. The clonotype comes from a woman aged 45-65 years with COVID-19, enrolled during active disease. CDR3 region: CASSAGGLGEKLFF. The CDR3, as DNA: TGTGCCAGCAGTGCAGGGGGTCTAGGGGAAAAACTGTTTTTT. Combining the CDR3 with reference TRBV2 and TRBJ1-4 gives the whole variable domain EPEVTQTPSHQVTQMGQEVILRCVPISNHLYFYWYRQILGQKVEFLVSFYNNEISEKSEIFDDQFSVERPDGSNFTLKIRSTKLEDSAMYFCASSAGGLGEKLFFGSGTQLSVL.